Following are 30 T cell receptor beta chains from one sample sequenced in a study of blood T cell repertoires in COVID-19. Clones were read by immunoSEQ multiplex PCR, and TCRdb kept only the in-frame ones, dropping some. The sample lists about 57,000 clones; more than 90% were seen once. Sequencing used peripheral blood. These receptors were taken from a man aged 55-75 years with acute or convalescent COVID-19.

The J gene is TRBJ1-2, the V gene TRBV27; 12 bases are shared with TRBD1. This CDR3 is built from 15 residues. V was clipped by 1 base and J by 8 bases; unmatched bases: 5. CDR1 and CDR2 (germline): MNHEY, SMNVEV (reference sequence). The CDR3 reads CASSLLGQGAGGYTF. The CDR3 region has the DNA TGTGCCAGCAGTTTATTGGGACAGGGGGCGGGAGGCTACACCTTC.

This clone was seen a handful of times. Here the CDR3 DNA reads TGCGCCAGCAGCTTGGGTGACAGGGACGGGGAAAAACTGTTTTTT. Translated, it gives CASSLGDRDGEKLFF. The genes are TRBV5-1 and TRBJ1-4, with 7 bases aligning to TRBD1. Losses at the gene ends were 0 bases for V and 8 bases for J; bases not matched to a gene: 7. From germline, CDR1 is SGHRS and CDR2 YFSETQ. The CDR3 sequence is 15 residues long. Full variable domain (remainder filled in from reference TRBV5-1 and TRBJ1-4): KAGVTQTPRYLIKTRGQQVTLSCSPISGHRSVSWYQQTPGQGLQFLFEYFSETQRNKGNFPGRFSGRQFSNSRSEMNVSTLELGDSALYLCASSLGDRDGEKLFFGSGTQLSVL.

This CDR3 is CASSLARAGGVVETQYF. The CDR3 DNA follows: TGTGCCAGCAGCTTAGCGCGCGCAGGGGGCGTAGTAGAGACCCAGTACTTC. The rearrangement links TRBV7-2 to TRBJ2-5, with TRBD1 matching 8 bases. J lost 4 bases, V lost 0 bases, and 10 bases had no gene match. Germline values: CDR1 SGHTA, CDR2 FQGNSA. The CDR3 extends over 17 amino acids.

The rearrangement links TRBV27 to TRBJ2-2; 10 bases line up with TRBD2. V shed 3 bases and J 7 bases; nucleotides not matched to a gene: 14. The length of the CDR3 is 18 residues. Looked up from germline, CDR1 is MNHEY and CDR2 is SMNVEV (reference sequence). CDR3 in DNA: TGTGCCAGCAGTTTCTTAACTTCCGGGACTAGCGTGGTCGGGGAGCTGTTTTTT. Protein sequence: CASSFLTSGTSVVGELFF.

The V gene is TRBV5-1, the J gene TRBJ2-1; 11 bases match TRBD2. The CDR3 loop spans 19 amino acids. V trimming: 0 bases; J trimming: 4 bases; junction bases outside the gene matches: 12. Germline lookup yields CDR1 SGHRS and CDR2 YFSETQ. The CDR3 reads CASSLGGSGRARAYNEQFF. The CDR3 region has the DNA TGCGCCAGCAGCTTGGGTGGTAGCGGGAGGGCTAGGGCTTACAATGAGCAGTTCTTC. The variable domain in full, completed from reference TRBV5-1 and TRBJ2-1, reads KAGVTQTPRYLIKTRGQQVTLSCSPISGHRSVSWYQQTPGQGLQFLFEYFSETQRNKGNFPGRFSGRQFSNSRSEMNVSTLELGDSALYLCASSLGGSGRARAYNEQFFGPGTRLTVL.

The chain uses TRBV21-1 and TRBJ1-1; no check of the table's D call, TRBD1, against the DNA was made. TRBV21-1 is flagged as a pseudogene. This CDR3 is 16 amino acids long. DNA of the CDR3: TGTGCCAGCAGCGACCGGGACAGGAGCATGAACACTGAAGCTTTCTTT. Encoded protein: CASSDRDRSMNTEAFF.

V is TRBV7-6 and J is TRBJ1-5; no clear D. The CDR3 consists of 13 residues. V dropped 5 bases and J dropped 6 bases, with 11 bases sitting between them. Looked up from germline, CDR1 is SGHVS and CDR2 is FNYEAQ. CDR3 in DNA: TGTGCCAGCAGCCCTCTCGGTGGTCAGCCCCAGCATTTT. It yields the protein CASSPLGGQPQHF.

The chain combines TRBV6-5 with TRBJ2-2; unclear D gene. V was trimmed by 7 bases and J by 0 bases, leaving 6 bases between them. This CDR3 comprises 13 residues. Germline V gene lookup returns CDR1 MNHEY and CDR2 SVGAGI. The CDR3 here is CASTRTNTGELFF. The CDR3 region has the DNA TGTGCCAGCACGCGGACGAACACCGGGGAGCTGTTTTTT.

The rearrangement joins TRBV18 to TRBJ1-1, with D unresolved. Trimming removed 2 bases from V and 0 bases from J, with 13 bases in between. There are 16 residues in the CDR3. Germline V gene lookup returns CDR1 KGHSH and CDR2 LQKENI. CDR3 region: CASSPELQLMNTEAFF. For the CDR3, the DNA is TGTGCCAGCTCACCAGAGCTACAGCTCATGAACACTGAAGCTTTCTTT. Full variable domain (remainder filled in from reference TRBV18 and TRBJ1-1): NAGVMQNPRHLVRRRGQEARLRCSPMKGHSHVYWYRQLPEEGLKFMVYLQKENIIDESGMPKERFSAEFPKEGPSILRIQQVVRGDSAAYFCASSPELQLMNTEAFFGQGTRLTVV.

The rearrangement uses TRBV5-1 and TRBJ1-1; D is uncertain. CDR1 is SGHRS and CDR2 is YFSETQ in the germline V gene. The CDR3 is made up of 13 amino acids. V was trimmed by 0 bases and J by 5 bases, leaving 8 bases between them. CDR3: CASSLDQVTEAFF. Here the CDR3 DNA reads TGCGCCAGCAGCTTGGACCAGGTTACTGAAGCTTTCTTT.

The V call is TRBV10-3, the J call TRBJ1-2; TRBD1 matches at 7 bases. CDR3 length: 14 amino acids. Looked up from germline, CDR1 is ENHRY and CDR2 is SYGVKD. With 7 bases clipped from V and 5 bases from J, the junction kept 10 bases outside the gene matches. CDR3: CAINRQGLGYGYTF. The CDR3 DNA reads as TGTGCCATCAATCGACAGGGACTGGGGTATGGCTACACCTTC.

The chain joins TRBV6-2 or TRBV6-3 to TRBJ1-2, with no clear D. V dropped 5 bases and J dropped 4 bases, with 17 bases sitting between them. Germline V gives CDR1 MNHEY, CDR2 SVGEGT. The CDR3 has 15 amino acids. The CDR3 here is CASSQPPSGFYGYTF. The CDR3 DNA sequence: TGTGCCAGCAGTCAACCGCCCTCAGGATTCTATGGCTACACCTTC.

The rearrangement links TRBV5-5 to TRBJ1-1; tentative D call: TRBD1 (6 bases). This CDR3 comprises 14 residues. The ends were cut back, 6 bases at V and 1 base at J, with 13 bases in the middle. Germline assignment: CDR1 SGHKS and CDR2 YYEKEE (reference sequence). Written as DNA, the CDR3 is TGTGCCAGCACCCGAGGGGGATCGAACACTGAAGCTTTCTTT. It translates to CASTRGGSNTEAFF. Full variable domain (remainder filled in from reference TRBV5-5 and TRBJ1-1): DAGVTQSPTHLIKTRGQQVTLRCSPISGHKSVSWYQQVLGQGPQFIFQYYEKEERGRGNFPDRFSARQFPNYSSELNVNALLLGDSALYLCASTRGGSNTEAFFGQGTRLTVV.

The rearrangement links TRBV30 to TRBJ1-2; 9 nucleotides match TRBD1. V was pared by 8 bases and J by 1 base, with 8 bases of the junction left unmatched. Germline V gene sequence: CDR1 GTSNPN, CDR2 SVGIG (reference sequence). The CDR3 spans 14 residues. The CDR3 sequence: CAKDRGGFNYGYTF. For the CDR3, the DNA is TGTGCCAAAGACAGGGGGGGATTTAACTATGGCTACACCTTC. Looking up the rest from reference TRBV30 and TRBJ1-2 gives the full variable domain: SQTIHQWPATLVQPVGSPLSLECTVEGTSNPNLYWYRQAAGRGLQLLFYSVGIGQISSEVPQNLSASRPQDRQFILSSKKLLLSDSGFYLCAKDRGGFNYGYTFGSGTRLTVV.

The chain combines TRBV29-1 with TRBJ1-1; perhaps TRBD1 as D (6 bases). The CDR3 length is 17 residues. The V and J ends lost 3 bases and 0 bases respectively, with 20 bases between them. Germline-derived CDR1 and CDR2 are SQVTM and ANQGSEA. CDR3 protein: CSVDEGRGRRMNTEAFF. CDR3 in DNA: TGCAGCGTTGATGAGGGCAGGGGTCGTCGCATGAACACTGAAGCTTTCTTT.

The CDR3 nucleotides read TGTGCCAGCACCGAGGGCCAGAGCAATCAGCCCCAGCATTTT. Amino acids: CASTEGQSNQPQHF. This chain joins TRBV28 and TRBJ1-5; D is unclear. This CDR3 is 14 amino acids long. The V end lost 7 bases, the J end lost 1 base, and 11 bases lay between the germline ends. Germline V CDR1 and CDR2: MDHEN, SYDVKM. Filled out from reference TRBV28 and TRBJ1-5, the complete variable domain reads DVKVTQSSRYLVKRTGEKVFLECVQDMDHENMFWYRQDPGLGLRLIYFSYDVKMKEKGDIPEGYSVSREKKERFSLILESASTNQTSMYLCASTEGQSNQPQHFGDGTRLSIL.

The chain has TRBV6-5 and TRBJ1-4, with D possibly being TRBD1 (5 bases). Germline V gene data show CDR1 as MNHEY and CDR2 as SVGAGI. The V and J ends lost 2 bases and 8 bases respectively, with 15 bases between them. The CDR3 is 15 residues long. This CDR3 is CASSYQRGPGEKLFF. CDR3 nucleotides: TGTGCCAGCAGTTACCAAAGGGGCCCAGGAGAAAAACTGTTTTTT.

The V call is TRBV6-1, the J call TRBJ1-5; a possible D gene is TRBD1 (5 bases). The CDR3 loop spans 16 amino acids. Germline loops: CDR1 MNHNS, CDR2 SASEGT. Trimming pared 4 bases from V and 1 base from J, leaving 14 bases between. The CDR3 is CASSAGSPRSNQPQHF. In DNA, the CDR3 is TGTGCCAGCAGTGCAGGGTCTCCAAGAAGCAATCAGCCCCAGCATTTT.

This clone appeared a single time. The chain links TRBV28 to TRBJ1-1; TRBD1 aligns across 7 bases. CDR1 is MDHEN and CDR2 is SYDVKM in the germline V gene. The CDR3 spans 14 residues. Trimming removed 5 bases from V and 4 bases from J; junction bases left unmatched: 7. CDR3 nucleotide sequence: TGTGCCAGCAGTGGACAGGACACAAGCACTGAAGCTTTCTTT. Residues: CASSGQDTSTEAFF.

The chain is built from TRBV28 and TRBJ1-1, with D possibly TRBD1 on 5 matching bases. V was trimmed by 5 bases and J by 4 bases, leaving 20 bases between them. The CDR3 runs 16 residues. The germline gives CDR1 MDHEN, CDR2 SYDVKM. CDR3 sequence reads: CASSPAGGRGGTEAFF. For the CDR3, the DNA is TGTGCCAGCAGTCCCGCGGGGGGACGAGGAGGCACTGAAGCTTTCTTT.

V gene TRBV7-9 combines with J gene TRBJ1-2; TRBD1 is a possible D gene (5 bases). V shed 5 bases and J shed 2 bases, with 12 bases lying between them. This CDR3 contains 14 residues. Germline V lookup: CDR1 SEHNR, CDR2 FQNEAQ (reference sequence). The DNA for the CDR3 is TGTGCCAGCAGCGTCACTTCAGGGAACTATGGCTACACCTTC. Translation: CASSVTSGNYGYTF.

The gene calls are TRBV24-1 and TRBJ1-3; 7 bases match TRBD1. The junction had 5 bases not matched to a gene; V was cut back by 2 bases and J by 2 bases. CDR3 length: 16 residues. CDR1 and CDR2 (germline): KGHDR, SFDVKD. In DNA, the CDR3 is TGTGCCACCAGTGATTCTGGGCAGGGGGCTGGAAACACCATATATTTT. Translating it yields CATSDSGQGAGNTIYF.

The chain employs TRBV28 and TRBJ2-1; TRBD1 matches 7 bases. V was clipped by 3 bases and J by 8 bases; unmatched bases: 7. In germline, CDR1 is MDHEN, CDR2 SYDVKM. The CDR3 spans 14 residues. The CDR3 sequence is CASSFLDREYEQFF. CDR3 DNA: TGTGCCAGCAGTTTCCTCGACAGGGAGTATGAGCAGTTCTTC.

V and J are TRBV6-6 and TRBJ2-5; 8 nucleotides match TRBD1. V dropped 5 bases and J dropped 4; count of bases not matched to a gene: 15. Germline CDR1 reads MNHNY; CDR2 reads SVGAGI (reference sequence). This CDR3 has 17 amino acids. CDR3 region: CASSQVSLDRVGETQYF. The CDR3 region has the DNA TGTGCCAGCAGTCAGGTTTCCCTGGACAGGGTGGGAGAGACCCAGTACTTC.

The chain employs TRBV28 and TRBJ2-2; TRBD1 matches 7 bases. Germline lookup yields CDR1 MDHEN and CDR2 SYDVKM. This CDR3 has 16 residues. Trimming at V came to 5 bases and at J to 7 bases, leaving 13 bases not matched to a gene. Here the CDR3 DNA reads TGTGCCAGCAGTATACCGGGACAGAGATTAGGCGGGGAGCTGTTTTTT. Translated: CASSIPGQRLGGELFF. The whole variable domain, filled in from reference TRBV28 and TRBJ2-2, reads DVKVTQSSRYLVKRTGEKVFLECVQDMDHENMFWYRQDPGLGLRLIYFSYDVKMKEKGDIPEGYSVSREKKERFSLILESASTNQTSMYLCASSIPGQRLGGELFFGEGSRLTVL.

This chain uses TRBV19 with TRBJ1-6; 10 positions match TRBD1. The trim removed 5 bases at V and 7 bases at J, leaving 5 bases unmatched. This CDR3 comprises 15 residues. Germline CDR1 reads LNHDA; CDR2 reads SQIVND (reference sequence). CDR3 loop: CASSPTGGTNSPLHF. CDR3 in DNA: TGTGCCAGTAGTCCGACAGGGGGCACGAATTCACCCCTCCACTTT. Supplemented by reference TRBV19 and TRBJ1-6, the full variable domain reads DGGITQSPKYLFRKEGQNVTLSCEQNLNHDAMYWYRQDPGQGLRLIYYSQIVNDFQKGDIAEGYSVSREKKESFPLTVTSAQKNPTAFYLCASSPTGGTNSPLHFGNGTRLTVT.

This chain joins TRBV7-3 and TRBJ2-1, with 10 bases identical to TRBD2. The V segment lost 5 bases and the J segment 7 bases; nucleotides outside the gene matches: 8. Germline V gene data show CDR1 as SGHTA and CDR2 as FQGTGA. CDR3 length equals 15 residues. The DNA for the CDR3 is TGTGCCAGCAGCCTCACTAGCGGGACGCTTAATGAGCAGTTCTTC. Amino acids: CASSLTSGTLNEQFF. The variable domain in full, with the rest retrieved from reference TRBV7-3 and TRBJ2-1, is GAGVSQTPSNKVTEKGKYVELRCDPISGHTALYWYRQSLGQGPEFLIYFQGTGAADDSGLPNDRFFAVRPEGSVSTLKIQRTERGDSAVYLCASSLTSGTLNEQFFGPGTRLTVL.

The rearrangement uses TRBV11-3 and TRBJ2-1; tentatively, D is TRBD1 (6 bases). CDR1 is SGHNT, CDR2 YENEEA, per germline. This CDR3 spans 15 amino acids. V was clipped by 0 bases and J by 1 base, with 7 bases between them. In nucleotides, the CDR3 is TGTGCCAGCAGCTTAGATCAGGGGTCCTACAATGAGCAGTTCTTC. Translated: CASSLDQGSYNEQFF.

The gene calls are TRBV28 and TRBJ1-1; D is perhaps TRBD1 (6 bases). The V gene's germline CDR1 is MDHEN and CDR2 SYDVKM. V lost 5 bases, J lost 3 bases, and 16 bases lay in between. The CDR3 runs 15 residues. CDR3 nucleotide sequence: TGTGCCAGCAGTCCGCTTGGGAGGGGGGACACTGAAGCTTTCTTT. It yields the protein CASSPLGRGDTEAFF.

The chain uses TRBV3-1 (or the pseudogene TRBV3-2) and TRBJ1-5; 11 bases align to TRBD1. The CDR3 totals 16 residues. With V trimmed by 4 bases and J by 6 bases, 8 bases remained unmatched. CDR1 is LGHDT, CDR2 YNNKEL, per germline (reference sequence). Here the CDR3 reads CASSLGQGVRGQPQHF. As DNA, the CDR3 is TGTGCCAGCAGCCTGGGACAGGGGGTGAGGGGTCAGCCCCAGCATTTT.